The 4 T cell receptor beta chains given below trace back to one sample, sequenced in a study of OX40 agonist ivuxolimab in advanced cancers. The table came from immunoSEQ multiplex PCR; TCRdb's copy has only in-frame clones and leaves some out. The table has some 30,000 clones, 85% to 95% seen once; the top ten hold over 7.5%. This specimen was CD4+ or CD8+ T cells sorted from blood, taken in a trial of the OX40 agonist ivuxolimab. All receptors come from an adult with an advanced solid tumor such as melanoma, head and neck, liver or kidney cancer.

The chain joins TRBV9 to TRBJ2-7; 13 bases align to TRBD2. Germline V CDR1 and CDR2: SGDLS, YYNGEE. The V segment lost 0 bases and the J segment 7 bases; nucleotides outside the gene matches: 4. CDR3 size: 15 residues. CDR3 protein: CASSVEGLAGDEQYF. As DNA, the CDR3 is TGTGCCAGCAGCGTAGAAGGACTAGCGGGAGATGAGCAGTACTTC.

V usage is TRBV7-2 and J usage is TRBJ2-1, with 8 bases aligning to TRBD2. Trimming cost V 3 bases and J 8 bases; bases outside gene matches: 9. This CDR3 has 15 amino acids. Per germline, CDR1 SGHTA and CDR2 FQGNSA. The CDR3 bases are TGTGCCAGCAGCTTGGGGGAGCGGGAGAACGATGAGCAGTTCTTC. This codes for CASSLGERENDEQFF.

This clone was counted only a few times. This rearrangement joins TRBV4-1 to TRBJ1-1; D not certain. V lost 1 base and J 1 base, leaving 7 bases between the germline ends. CDR1 is MGHRA and CDR2 is YSYEKL in the germline V gene. The CDR3 has 14 amino acids. The CDR3 bases are TGCGCCAGCAGCCAAGTAGCGTGGAACACTGAAGCTTTCTTT. This gives the protein CASSQVAWNTEAFF.

The chain is built from TRBV11-2 and TRBJ2-6, with 12 bases identical to TRBD1. The J segment lost 2 bases and the V segment lost 5 bases, leaving 4 bases of the junction unmatched. CDR1 is SGHAT, CDR2 FQNNGV, per germline. This CDR3 is built from 17 residues. The CDR3 is CASSAGTGGAGANVLTF. The CDR3 region has the DNA TGTGCCAGCAGCGCCGGGACAGGGGGCGCTGGGGCCAACGTCCTGACTTTC.